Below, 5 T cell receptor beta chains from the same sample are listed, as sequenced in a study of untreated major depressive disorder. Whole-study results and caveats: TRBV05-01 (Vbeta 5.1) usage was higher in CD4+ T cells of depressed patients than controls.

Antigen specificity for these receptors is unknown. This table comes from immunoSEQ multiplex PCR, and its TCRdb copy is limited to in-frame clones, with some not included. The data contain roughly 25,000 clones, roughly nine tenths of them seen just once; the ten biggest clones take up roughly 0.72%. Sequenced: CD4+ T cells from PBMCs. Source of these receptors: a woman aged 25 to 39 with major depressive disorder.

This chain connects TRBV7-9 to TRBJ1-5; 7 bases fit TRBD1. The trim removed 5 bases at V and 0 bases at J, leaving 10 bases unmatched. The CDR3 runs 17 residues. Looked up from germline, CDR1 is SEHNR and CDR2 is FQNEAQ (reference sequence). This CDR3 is CASSRLTGAYSNQPQHF. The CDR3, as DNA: TGTGCCAGCAGCCGACTTACAGGGGCTTATAGCAATCAGCCCCAGCATTTT.

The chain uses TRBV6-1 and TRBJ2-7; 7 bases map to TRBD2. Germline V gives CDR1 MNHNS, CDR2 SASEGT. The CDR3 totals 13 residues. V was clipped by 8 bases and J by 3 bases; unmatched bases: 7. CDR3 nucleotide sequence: TGTGCCAGCTTACGGGACTACATCTACGAGCAGTACTTC. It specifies CASLRDYIYEQYF.

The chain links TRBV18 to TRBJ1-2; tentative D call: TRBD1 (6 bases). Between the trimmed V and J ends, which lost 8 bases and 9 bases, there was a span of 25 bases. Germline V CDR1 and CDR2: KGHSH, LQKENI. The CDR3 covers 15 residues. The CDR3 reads CASTPPIGQRGRYTF. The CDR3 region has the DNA TGTGCCAGCACCCCTCCAATTGGACAGCGGGGTCGCTACACCTTC.

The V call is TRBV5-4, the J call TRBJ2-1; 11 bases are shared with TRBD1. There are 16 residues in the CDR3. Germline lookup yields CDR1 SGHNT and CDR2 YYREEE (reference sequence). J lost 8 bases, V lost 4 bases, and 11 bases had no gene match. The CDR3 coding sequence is TGTGCCAGCAGCGTGACCGGGACAGGGGGGGTGGATGAGCAGTTCTTC. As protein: CASSVTGTGGVDEQFF.

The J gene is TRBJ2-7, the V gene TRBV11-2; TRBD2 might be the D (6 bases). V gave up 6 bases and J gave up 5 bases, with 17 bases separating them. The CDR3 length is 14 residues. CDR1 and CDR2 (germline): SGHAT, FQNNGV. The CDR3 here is CASRSAGSRDEQYF. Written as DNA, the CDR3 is TGTGCCAGCAGGTCCGCCGGGAGTCGCGACGAGCAGTACTTC.